The 32 T cell receptor beta chains listed next were all sequenced from one sample in a study of T-cell memory formation after mild COVID-19. MiXCR, run by TCRdb on the 5' RACE reads, gives a single entry per CDR3 protein. The repertoire includes about 360,000 distinct CDR3 sequences, 13% to 15% of them detected once, and roughly 22% sits in the top ten. The specimen was PBMCs or a T cell subset sorted from them (not recorded which). The receptor set was obtained from a man younger than 35 who had mild COVID-19 (a few samples of this study predate the infection). Cell type and time point are not known.

This clonotype was seen ten or more times. CDR3 nucleotides: TGTGCCAGCAGCCAAGGGACAGATACGCAGTATTTT. Its translation is CASSQGTDTQYF. This chain connects TRBV7-9 to TRBJ2-3; D gene unclear. The CDR3 sequence is 12 residues long. CDR1 and CDR2 from the germline V gene are SEHNR and FQNEAQ (reference sequence). Trimming shortened V by 5 bases and J by 3 bases, and 6 bases separated the two germline ends.

The chain carries TRBV9 and TRBJ2-3; unclear D gene. From germline, CDR1 is SGDLS and CDR2 YYNGEE. The CDR3 is 15 residues long. Trimming shortened V by 0 bases and J by 1 base, and 9 bases separated the two germline ends. CDR3 residues: CASSVDRIRTDTQYF. The CDR3 nucleotides read TGTGCCAGCAGCGTAGACCGAATACGCACAGATACGCAGTATTTT.

This clonotype has only a few counts. The chain combines TRBV12-5 with TRBJ2-2; 9 nucleotides agree with TRBD2. The CDR3 contains 15 residues. The trim removed 9 bases at V and 3 bases at J, leaving 8 bases unmatched. CDR1 and CDR2 from the germline V gene are LGHNT and FRNRAP. The CDR3 DNA follows: TGTGCTAGCGGCTTGATAGCGGGGGACACCGGGGAGCTGTTTTTT. The encoded protein is CASGLIAGDTGELFF.

This clonotype was seen a handful of times. This chain uses TRBV4-2 with TRBJ2-1; D perhaps matches TRBD1 (5 bases). The V gene's germline CDR1 is LGHNA and CDR2 YNFKEQ. V gave up 5 bases and J gave up 5 bases, with 13 bases separating them. The CDR3 has 14 residues. CDR3 amino acids: CASSKGEVHNEQFF. CDR3 nucleotides: TGTGCCAGCAGCAAAGGGGAAGTTCACAATGAGCAGTTCTTC.

This chain uses TRBV5-1 with TRBJ2-7, with TRBD1 matching 9 bases. V lost 0 bases, J lost 5 bases, and 9 bases stayed unmatched. The germline CDR1 and CDR2 sequences are SGHRS and YFSETQ. This CDR3 is 16 amino acids long. The CDR3 here is CASSLEGRTGVDEQYV. CDR3 sequence (DNA): TGCGCCAGCAGCTTGGAAGGCCGGACAGGGGTGGACGAGCAGTACGTC.

This clonotype has ten or more counts. DNA of the CDR3: TGTGCCAGCAGCTTAGGAAACCGGGCCCTAAATTCACCCCTCCACTTT. Protein product: CASSLGNRALNSPLHF. The rearrangement joins TRBV7-6 to TRBJ1-6; D uncertain. CDR3 length: 16 amino acids. Germline CDR1 and CDR2: SGHVS and FNYEAQ. V dropped 1 base and J dropped 7 bases, with 14 bases sitting between them.

This clonotype was seen ten or more times. The chain has TRBV4-2 and TRBJ1-5; D unresolved. V was pared by 0 bases and J by 5 bases, with 8 bases between. This CDR3 is 14 amino acids long. Germline V gives CDR1 LGHNA, CDR2 YNFKEQ. The CDR3 reads CASSQEDGDQPQHF. In DNA, the CDR3 is TGTGCCAGCAGCCAAGAGGATGGGGATCAGCCCCAGCATTTT.

The chain has TRBV28 and TRBJ1-5; D may be TRBD1 (6 bases). Germline V gene data show CDR1 as MDHEN and CDR2 as SYDVKM. The CDR3 spans 15 residues. V lost 4 bases and J 4 bases, leaving 14 bases between the germline ends. CDR3 residues: CASSSNRVWNQPQHF. The CDR3 DNA reads as TGTGCCAGCAGTTCTAACAGGGTTTGGAATCAGCCCCAGCATTTT.

In its sample, this clonotype was seen a few times. This chain links TRBV28 with TRBJ2-7, with TRBD1 matching over 11 bases. Germline lookup yields CDR1 MDHEN and CDR2 SYDVKM. V was clipped by 8 bases and J by 3 bases; unmatched bases: 0. This CDR3 comprises 12 residues. CDR3 DNA: TGTGCCAGCGGGACAGGGGGCTACGAGCAGTACGTC. Translating gives CASGTGGYEQYV.

CDR3 in DNA: TGCGCCAGCAGCCGCGACAGGGTCGGGTCAGATACGCAGTATTTT. Translation gives CASSRDRVGSDTQYF. The chain recombines TRBV4-3 with TRBJ2-3, with 7 nucleotides matching TRBD1. The junction had 8 bases not matched to a gene; V was cut back by 4 bases and J by 4 bases. The CDR3 is 15 residues long. Germline V gene lookup returns CDR1 LGHNA and CDR2 YSLEER.

This clonotype was detected many times. The CDR3: CASSLVTGPQETQYF. The CDR3 DNA follows: TGTGCCAGCAGCTTAGTTACCGGGCCCCAAGAGACCCAGTACTTC. The gene calls are TRBV7-2 and TRBJ2-5; unclear D gene. Germline V CDR1 and CDR2: SGHTA, FQGNSA. Trimming removed 1 base from V and 1 base from J, with 10 bases in between. The CDR3 covers 15 residues.

The CDR3 bases are TGTGCCAGCAGCTTAGATCCAAGACTCCGAAGCTCCTACGAGCAGTACTTC. Translation: CASSLDPRLRSSYEQYF. V usage is TRBV11-2 and J usage is TRBJ2-7; D uncertain. The CDR3 runs 17 residues. The V and J ends lost 0 bases and 0 bases respectively, with 15 bases between them. Germline V gene lookup returns CDR1 SGHAT and CDR2 FQNNGV.

This chain uses TRBV19 with TRBJ2-6; D is uncertain. Germline V gene sequence: CDR1 LNHDA, CDR2 SQIVND (reference sequence). The ends were cut back, 7 bases at V and 0 bases at J, with 4 bases in the middle. The CDR3 contains 13 residues. The CDR3 is CASTVSGANVLTF. The CDR3 DNA reads as TGTGCCAGTACTGTCTCTGGGGCCAACGTCCTGACTTTC.

The genes are TRBV13 and TRBJ1-1, with D maybe TRBD1 (5 bases). CDR3 length: 15 residues. Trimming left V 0 bases short and J 0 bases short, with 8 bases between. Germline V gene data show CDR1 as PRHDT and CDR2 as FYEKMQ (reference sequence). The CDR3 DNA reads as TGTGCCAGCAGCTTAGGCCGGGGGATGAACACTGAAGCTTTCTTT. It yields the protein CASSLGRGMNTEAFF.

A few counts support this clonotype. The V call is TRBV11-2, the J call TRBJ2-3; possibly TRBD2 for D (6 bases). The V and J ends lost 3 bases and 9 bases respectively, with 10 bases between them. CDR1 is SGHAT, CDR2 FQNNGV, per germline. This CDR3 spans 12 amino acids. The CDR3 DNA is TGTGCCAGCAGCTTTAGCGGTATGACGCAGTATTTT. It encodes CASSFSGMTQYF.

This clonotype showed up many times. The rearrangement uses TRBV4-2 and TRBJ1-4; unclear D gene. The CDR3 covers 13 residues. Germline V gene sequence: CDR1 LGHNA, CDR2 YNFKEQ. V was trimmed by 6 bases and J by 7 bases, leaving 12 bases between them. CDR3 DNA: TGTGCCAGCAGGGGAGTTTCCAGTGAAAAACTGTTTTTT. Its protein product is CASRGVSSEKLFF.

This clonotype was detected a few times. V usage is TRBV4-1 and J usage is TRBJ1-1, with a weak D call TRBD1 (5 bases). The CDR3 runs 13 residues. V was cut by 1 base and J by 11 bases, with 14 bases left in between. The germline gives CDR1 MGHRA, CDR2 YSYEKL. CDR3 nucleotide sequence: TGCGCCAGCAGCCAAGCCGGAGGGGCGGATGCTTTCTTT. Protein product: CASSQAGGADAFF.

The CDR3 spells CASGANTDTQYF. CDR3 nucleotide sequence: TGTGCCAGCGGGGCGAACACAGATACGCAGTATTTT. This chain connects TRBV7-9 to TRBJ2-3, with D perhaps matching TRBD1 (5 bases). Germline V lookup: CDR1 SEHNR, CDR2 FQNEAQ (reference sequence). V lost 8 bases to trimming and J lost 2 bases, with 8 bases between them. The CDR3 contains 12 residues.

This clonotype was seen many times. The V gene is TRBV9, the J gene TRBJ2-3, with TRBD2 matching over 9 bases. From germline, CDR1 is SGDLS and CDR2 YYNGEE. Trimming cost V 0 bases and J 1 base; bases outside gene matches: 6. The CDR3 covers 17 residues. This CDR3 reads CASSVGLASGGTDTQYF. CDR3 nucleotides: TGTGCCAGCAGCGTAGGTCTAGCTAGCGGGGGCACAGATACGCAGTATTTT.

This chain connects TRBV11-2 to TRBJ2-3, with D unclear. The V gene's germline CDR1 is SGHAT and CDR2 FQNNGV. The CDR3 extends over 13 amino acids. V was shortened by 5 bases and J by 6 bases, with 12 bases between the two germline ends. Here the CDR3 reads CASSPSPTDTQYF. CDR3 in DNA: TGTGCCAGCAGCCCGTCGCCGACGGATACGCAGTATTTT.

This clonotype turned up a few times. This rearrangement joins TRBV5-1 to TRBJ2-2, with D perhaps matching TRBD1 (5 bases). Germline V gene sequence: CDR1 SGHRS, CDR2 YFSETQ. Between the trimmed V and J ends, which lost 4 bases and 6 bases, there was a span of 13 bases. The CDR3 covers 14 residues. The CDR3 sequence is CASSPDSVAGELFF. DNA of the CDR3: TGCGCCAGCAGCCCCGACAGCGTGGCCGGGGAGCTGTTTTTT.

This clonotype was observed a few times. This chain connects TRBV19 to TRBJ1-2, with D perhaps TRBD1 (5 bases). V gave up 6 bases and J gave up 6 bases, with 11 bases separating them. This CDR3 contains 12 residues. In germline, CDR1 is LNHDA, CDR2 SQIVND (reference sequence). The CDR3 DNA reads as TGTGCCAGTAGAGAGGGGTTGGATGGCTACACCTTC. This sequence encodes CASREGLDGYTF.

This sequence joins TRBV29-1 and TRBJ1-2; D unclear. V was clipped by 4 bases and J by 4 bases, with 13 bases between them. The germline V gene encodes CDR1 SQVTM and CDR2 ANQGSEA. CDR3 length: 13 amino acids. CDR3 sequence (DNA): TGCAGCGTTGTTGTCTCCGGCGGCTATGGCTACACCTTC. This codes for CSVVVSGGYGYTF.

Concerning this clonotype: A much larger clonotype is one base distant, so this may be a read error. The CDR3 bases are TGTGCCAGCAGCTCCCAGCAGAACACTGAAGCTTTCTTT. Amino acids: CASSSQQNTEAFF. The chain employs TRBV12-3 or TRBV12-4 and TRBJ1-1; D call uncertain. The CDR3 length is 13 residues. V was pared by 6 bases and J by 1 base, with 9 bases between.

V is TRBV11-2 and J is TRBJ1-4; D is unclear. Between the trimmed V and J ends, which lost 5 bases and 6 bases, there was a span of 7 bases. Germline values: CDR1 SGHAT, CDR2 FQNNGV. The CDR3 sequence is 12 residues long. As DNA, the CDR3 is TGTGCCAGCAGCCCGGAGGATGAAAAACTGTTTTTT. It yields the protein CASSPEDEKLFF.

The chain combines TRBV12-3 or TRBV12-4 with TRBJ1-5; TRBD1 matches at 9 bases. The CDR3 is made up of 16 amino acids. J lost 0 bases, V lost 5 bases, and 5 bases had no gene match. CDR3 loop: CASSPQGADSNQPQHF. CDR3 nucleotide sequence: TGTGCCAGCAGTCCACAGGGGGCGGATAGCAATCAGCCCCAGCATTTT.

In this sample, this clonotype turned up many times. V and J are TRBV5-1 and TRBJ2-5; possibly TRBD2 for D (5 bases). This CDR3 comprises 13 residues. The germline V and J ends were trimmed by 4 bases and 5 bases, with 12 bases remaining between them. From germline, CDR1 is SGHRS and CDR2 YFSETQ. In DNA form, the CDR3 reads TGCGCCAGCAGCCCCGGGATTCTGGAGACCCAGTACTTC. Its translation: CASSPGILETQYF.

This clonotype is categorized as medium-sized (0.01 to 0.1%). The V and J genes are TRBV6-5 and TRBJ2-2, with D unclear. V shed 2 bases and J shed 1 base, with 2 bases lying between them. Germline V gives CDR1 MNHEY, CDR2 SVGAGI. This CDR3 has 13 amino acids. The chain's CDR3 is CASSYKNTGELFF. Here the CDR3 DNA reads TGTGCCAGCAGTTACAAGAACACCGGGGAGCTGTTTTTT.

The rearrangement joins TRBV7-9 to TRBJ1-1; D perhaps matches TRBD1 (6 bases). Germline CDR1 reads SEHNR; CDR2 reads FQNEAQ (reference sequence). This CDR3 comprises 17 residues. Trimming removed 1 base at V and 1 base at J, with 16 bases between. Here the CDR3 reads CASSLVVVRGGNTEAFF. Written as DNA, the CDR3 is TGTGCCAGCAGCTTAGTGGTCGTCAGGGGTGGGAACACTGAAGCTTTCTTT.

The gene calls are TRBV6-5 and TRBJ1-1; TRBD1 matches at 8 bases. There are 12 residues in the CDR3. Trimming cost V 5 bases and J 11 bases; bases outside gene matches: 7. Germline lookup yields CDR1 MNHEY and CDR2 SVGAGI. The CDR3 loop reads CASSGQGGAAFF. Written as DNA, the CDR3 is TGTGCCAGCAGTGGACAGGGAGGCGCGGCTTTCTTT.

This clonotype was observed a few times. The rearrangement joins TRBV10-3 to TRBJ1-5; possible D gene TRBD1, 6 bases. Per germline, CDR1 ENHRY and CDR2 SYGVKD. The CDR3 spans 13 residues. The V and J ends lost 4 bases and 6 bases respectively, with 10 bases between them. DNA for the CDR3: TGTGCCATCAGTGGGGGGCGCGGTCAGCCCCAGCATTTT. Amino acids: CAISGGRGQPQHF.

CDR3 DNA sequence: TGTGCCAGCAGCTTCGGACTAGGAGACTACAATGAGCAGTTCTTC. The encoded protein is CASSFGLGDYNEQFF. The chain uses TRBV7-3 and TRBJ2-1, with 7 bases aligning to TRBD2. Trimming removed 3 bases from V and 3 bases from J; junction bases left unmatched: 5. There are 15 residues in the CDR3. From germline, CDR1 is SGHTA and CDR2 FQGTGA.